This TCR beta chain was captured by sequencing in a study of Ad26.COV2.S vaccination and SARS-CoV-2 variants. Looking at the study overall: Into the muscle, Ad26.COV2.S was dosed once or twice, 56 days apart.

Notes on the study in general: The study found similar non-spike TCR breadth in vaccine and placebo recipients.

The data were produced by immunoSEQ multiplex PCR, yet TCRdb's version contains in-frame clones alone and is incomplete. Of 380,000 or so clones in the sample, around nine tenths were seen once. With respect to this clone: Its antigen remains unidentified.

Treatment of the sample: 15 to 20 received Ad26.COV2.S at low or high dose, single or two shots; several received placebo; per-sample allocation not given. Sampling occurred on day 63 after the first vaccine or placebo injection. Vaccine was an Ad26 vector expressing Wuhan-strain SARS-CoV-2 spike. The sample in question was peripheral blood, obtained in a trial of Ad26.COV2.S vaccine versus placebo. The clonotype was recovered from a person between 18 and 65 years old who received the Ad26.COV2.S COVID-19 vaccine or a placebo.

CDR3 DNA sequence: TGTGCCAGTAGTTGGGCGGGGGCCCCAGAGACCCAGTACTTC. Translated, it gives CASSWAGAPETQYF. This sequence joins TRBV19 and TRBJ2-5; a weak D match, TRBD2 (7 bases). This CDR3 contains 14 residues. The germline V gene has CDR1 LNHDA and CDR2 SQIVND (reference sequence). V lost 5 bases to trimming and J lost 4 bases, with 14 bases between them.